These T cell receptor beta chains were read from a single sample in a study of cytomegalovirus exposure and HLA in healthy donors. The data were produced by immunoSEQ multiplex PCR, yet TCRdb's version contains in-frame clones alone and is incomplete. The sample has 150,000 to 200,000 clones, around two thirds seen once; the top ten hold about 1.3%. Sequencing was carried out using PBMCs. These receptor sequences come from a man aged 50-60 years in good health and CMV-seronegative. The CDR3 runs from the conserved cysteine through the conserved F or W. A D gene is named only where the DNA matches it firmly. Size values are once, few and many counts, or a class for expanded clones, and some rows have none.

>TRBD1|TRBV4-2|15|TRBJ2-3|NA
TGTGCCAGCAGCCAGAGACAGGGACGGACAGATACGCAGTATTTT
CASSQRQGRTDTQYF
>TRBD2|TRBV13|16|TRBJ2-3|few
TGTGCCAGCAGCTTGACCTCGCGGGGGGCGGGGGATACGCAGTATTTT
CASSLTSRGAGDTQYF
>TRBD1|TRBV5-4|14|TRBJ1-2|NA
TGTGCCAGCAGCTGGGACAGTCCTAACTATGGCTACACCTTC
CASSWDSPNYGYTF
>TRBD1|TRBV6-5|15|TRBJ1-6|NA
TGTGCCAGCAGTACAACCGGGACAGGGGATTCACCCCTCCACTTT
CASSTTGTGDSPLHF
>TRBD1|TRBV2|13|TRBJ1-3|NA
TGTGCCAGTTCACAGGGGATCGGAAACACCATATATTTT
CASSQGIGNTIYF
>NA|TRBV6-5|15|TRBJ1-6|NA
TGTGCCAGCAGTTACAGGAGCTCCTATAATTCACCCCTCCACTTT
CASSYRSSYNSPLHF
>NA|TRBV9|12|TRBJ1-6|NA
TGTGCCAGCAGCCCTCTTAATTCACCCCTCCACTTT
CASSPLNSPLHF
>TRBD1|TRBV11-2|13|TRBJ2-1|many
TGTGCCAGCAGCCCGGGGACAGACAATGAGCAGTTCTTC
CASSPGTDNEQFF
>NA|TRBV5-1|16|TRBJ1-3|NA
TGCGCCAGCAGCTTAGCCACAGGGAACTCTGGAAACACCATATATTTT
CASSLATGNSGNTIYF
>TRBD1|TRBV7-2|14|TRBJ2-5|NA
TGTGCCAGCAGCTCCGGGACAGCCCAAGAGACCCAGTACTTC
CASSSGTAQETQYF
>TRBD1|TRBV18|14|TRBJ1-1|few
TGTGCCAGCTCACCGGGACAGGGGAACACTGAAGCTTTCTTT
CASSPGQGNTEAFF
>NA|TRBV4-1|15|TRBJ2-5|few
TGCGCCAGCAGCCCCTACGGGACTCCACAAGAGACCCAGTACTTC
CASSPYGTPQETQYF
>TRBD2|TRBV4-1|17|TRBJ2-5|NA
TGCGCCAGCAGCCAAGGAAGCGGGGGGGCAGGGCAAGAGACCCAGTACTTC
CASSQGSGGAGQETQYF
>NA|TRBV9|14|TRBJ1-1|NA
TGTGCCAGCACCGCTCAGGGCGCGAACACTGAAGCTTTCTTT
CASTAQGANTEAFF
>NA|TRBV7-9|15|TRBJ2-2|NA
TGTGCCAGCAGCTTAGGAACCACAGGGATCGGGGAGCTGTTTTTT
CASSLGTTGIGELFF
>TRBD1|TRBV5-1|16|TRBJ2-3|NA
TGCGCCAGCAGCCCACAGGGGGCCCCTAGCACAGATACGCAGTATTTT
CASSPQGAPSTDTQYF
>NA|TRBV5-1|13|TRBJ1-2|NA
TGCGCCAGCAGCTTGGATAGTCGCTATGGCTACACCTTC
CASSLDSRYGYTF
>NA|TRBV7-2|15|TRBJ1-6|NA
TGTGCCAGCAGCTTAACGAATGCAGTAAACCTACCCCTCCACTTT
CASSLTNAVNLPLHF
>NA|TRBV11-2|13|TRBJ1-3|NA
TGTGCCAGCAGCTTAGAACGGTGGAACACCATATATTTT
CASSLERWNTIYF
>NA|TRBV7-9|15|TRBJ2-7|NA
TGTGCCAGCAGCCTTTATAGGGGCGATACCTACGAGCAGTACTTC
CASSLYRGDTYEQYF
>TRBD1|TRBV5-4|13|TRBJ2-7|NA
TGTGCCAGCAGTACAGACAGGGACCACGAGCAGTACTTC
CASSTDRDHEQYF
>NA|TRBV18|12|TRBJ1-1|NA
TGTGCCAGCTCACCACGGGCCACTGAAGCTTTCTTT
CASSPRATEAFF
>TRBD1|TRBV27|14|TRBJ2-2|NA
TGTGCCAGCAGACGAGACAGGGGGACCGGGGAGCTGTTTTTT
CASRRDRGTGELFF
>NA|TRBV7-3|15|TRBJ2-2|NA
TGTGCCAGCAGCCCGAATCTAGGGGGAACCGGGGAGCTGTTTTTT
CASSPNLGGTGELFF
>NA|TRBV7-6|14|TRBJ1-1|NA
TGTGCCAGCAGCTTAACCCGGGGGAACACTGAAGCTTTCTTT
CASSLTRGNTEAFF
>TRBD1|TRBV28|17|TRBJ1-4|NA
TGTGCCAGCTCTCGACCGGGACAGGGAAACTCTAATGAAAAACTGTTTTTT
CASSRPGQGNSNEKLFF
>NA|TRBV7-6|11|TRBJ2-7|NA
TGTGCCAGCAGCCTGGGGCGGGAGCAGTACTTC
CASSLGREQYF
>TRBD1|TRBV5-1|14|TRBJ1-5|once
TGCGCCAGCAGCTGGGGGACAGGGGATCAGCCCCAGCATTTT
CASSWGTGDQPQHF
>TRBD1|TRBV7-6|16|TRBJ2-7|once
TGTGCCAGCAGCTTAGCTGGGACAGGGGGCTCCTACGAGCAGTACTTC
CASSLAGTGGSYEQYF
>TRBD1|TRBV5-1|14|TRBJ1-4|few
TGCGCCAGCAGCTCGGGACAGAGAGAAGGAAAACTGTTTTTT
CASSSGQREGKLFF
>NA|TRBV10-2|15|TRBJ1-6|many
TGCGCCAGCAGTGAGGACAGCTCCTATAATTCACCCCTCCACTTT
CASSEDSSYNSPLHF